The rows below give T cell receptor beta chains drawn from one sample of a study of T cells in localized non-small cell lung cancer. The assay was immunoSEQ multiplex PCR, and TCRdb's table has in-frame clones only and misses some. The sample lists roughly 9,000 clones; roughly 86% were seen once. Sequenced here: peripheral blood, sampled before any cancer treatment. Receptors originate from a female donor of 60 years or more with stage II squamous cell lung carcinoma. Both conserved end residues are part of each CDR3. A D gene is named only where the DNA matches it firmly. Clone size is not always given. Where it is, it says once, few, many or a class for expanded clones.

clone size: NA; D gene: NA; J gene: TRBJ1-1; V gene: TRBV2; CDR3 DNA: TGTGCCAGCAGGAGGTGGGTTAGGGGGGTGACTGAAGCTTTCTTT; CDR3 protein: CASRRWVRGVTEAFF
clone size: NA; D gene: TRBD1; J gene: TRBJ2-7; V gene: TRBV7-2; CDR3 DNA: TGTGCCAGCAGCGCCGACAGGGGTGGAGAGCAGTACTTC; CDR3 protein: CASSADRGGEQYF
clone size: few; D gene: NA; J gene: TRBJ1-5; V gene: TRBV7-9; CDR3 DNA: TGTGCCAGCAGCTTAGCGACGGGGATTAATCAGCCCCAGCATTTT; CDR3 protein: CASSLATGINQPQHF
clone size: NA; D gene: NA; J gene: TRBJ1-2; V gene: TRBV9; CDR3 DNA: TGTGCCAGCAGCGTAGGGGGAGGCTATGGCTACACCTTC; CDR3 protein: CASSVGGGYGYTF
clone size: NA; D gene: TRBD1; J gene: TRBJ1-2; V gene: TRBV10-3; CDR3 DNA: TGTGCCATCGGACAGGGGGAAGCTAACTATGGCTACACCTTC; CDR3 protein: CAIGQGEANYGYTF
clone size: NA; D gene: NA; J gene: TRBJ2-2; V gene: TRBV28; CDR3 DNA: TGTGCCACCAGCAGCCTCGAAAACACCGGGGAGCTGTTTTTT; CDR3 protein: CATSSLENTGELFF
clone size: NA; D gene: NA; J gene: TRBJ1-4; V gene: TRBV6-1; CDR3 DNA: TGTGCCAGCACGGGAGAAAAACTGTTTTTT; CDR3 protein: CASTGEKLFF
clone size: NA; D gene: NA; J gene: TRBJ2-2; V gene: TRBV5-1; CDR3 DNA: TGCGCCACTCACGAGGGGTCACCGTTCGCGAACACCGGGGAGCTGTTTTTT; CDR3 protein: CATHEGSPFANTGELFF
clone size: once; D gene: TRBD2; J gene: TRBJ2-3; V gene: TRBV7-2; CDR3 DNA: TGTGCCAGCAGCTTCCTGTCGGGAGGTCTCTCAGATACGCAGTATTTT; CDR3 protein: CASSFLSGGLSDTQYF
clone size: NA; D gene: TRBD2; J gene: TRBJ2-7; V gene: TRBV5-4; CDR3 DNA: TGTGCCAGCAGCTTGGAGGCTAGCGGGAACTACGAGCAGTACTTC; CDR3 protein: CASSLEASGNYEQYF
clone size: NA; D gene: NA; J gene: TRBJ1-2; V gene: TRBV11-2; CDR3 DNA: TGTGCCAGCAGCCCGGACAGTGACTATGGCTACACCTTC; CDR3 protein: CASSPDSDYGYTF
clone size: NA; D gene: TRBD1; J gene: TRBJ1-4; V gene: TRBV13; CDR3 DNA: TGTGCCAGCGCCAGGGGGTCAACTAATGAAAAACTGTTTTTT; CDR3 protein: CASARGSTNEKLFF
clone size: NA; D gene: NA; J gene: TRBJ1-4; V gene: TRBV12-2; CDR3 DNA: TGTGCAAGTCGCTTCCCTTTGGACGGAGTCCGGATGGGAAGTGAAAAACTGTTTTTT; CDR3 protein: CASRFPLDGVRMGSEKLFF
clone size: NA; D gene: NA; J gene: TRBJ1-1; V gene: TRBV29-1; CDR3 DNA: TGCAGCGTTGAAGATAGGGCGGGCCTCGGGACTGAAGCTTTCTTT; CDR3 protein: CSVEDRAGLGTEAFF
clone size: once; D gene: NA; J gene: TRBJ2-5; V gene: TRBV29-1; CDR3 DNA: TGCAGCGTTGACGGTGTACAAGAGACCCAGTACTTC; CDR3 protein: CSVDGVQETQYF
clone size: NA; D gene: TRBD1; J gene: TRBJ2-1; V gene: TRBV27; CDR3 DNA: TGTGCCAGCAGTTTATACAGGGGTATATACAATGAGCAGTTCTTC; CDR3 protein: CASSLYRGIYNEQFF
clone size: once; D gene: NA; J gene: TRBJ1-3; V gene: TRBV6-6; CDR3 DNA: TGTGCCAGCAGTTACGGTGGTTTCTCTGGAAACACCATATATTTT; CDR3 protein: CASSYGGFSGNTIYF
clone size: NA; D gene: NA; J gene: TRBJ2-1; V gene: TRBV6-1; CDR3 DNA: TGTGCCAGCAGTGAAGGGGTGGGCCTACTCTACAATGAGCAGTTCTTC; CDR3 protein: CASSEGVGLLYNEQFF
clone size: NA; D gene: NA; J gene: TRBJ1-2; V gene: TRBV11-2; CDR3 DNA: TGTGCCAGCAGCTTGACAGACTATGGCTACACCTTC; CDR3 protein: CASSLTDYGYTF
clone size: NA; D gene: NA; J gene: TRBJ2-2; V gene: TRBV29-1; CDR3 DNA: TGCAGCGTACTTACAGGATACGCGAACACCGGGGAGCTGTTTTTT; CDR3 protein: CSVLTGYANTGELFF
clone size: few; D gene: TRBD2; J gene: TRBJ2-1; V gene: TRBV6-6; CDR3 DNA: TGTGCCAGCAGGCCGAGCGGGAGCTCCTACAATGAGCAGTTCTTC; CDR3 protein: CASRPSGSSYNEQFF
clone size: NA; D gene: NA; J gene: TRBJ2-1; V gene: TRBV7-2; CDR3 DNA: TGTGCCAGCAGCTTATACGGGAGAAACTACAATGAGCAGTTCTTC; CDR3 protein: CASSLYGRNYNEQFF
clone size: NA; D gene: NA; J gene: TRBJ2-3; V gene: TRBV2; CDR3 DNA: TGTGCCAGCAGTGAGGGGATAGCCCCAAGCACAGATACGCAGTATTTT; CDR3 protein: CASSEGIAPSTDTQYF
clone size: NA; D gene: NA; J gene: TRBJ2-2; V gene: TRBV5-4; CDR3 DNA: TGTGCCAGCAGCTTGACCCTCGGAGGCGGGGAGCTGTTTTTT; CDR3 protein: CASSLTLGGGELFF
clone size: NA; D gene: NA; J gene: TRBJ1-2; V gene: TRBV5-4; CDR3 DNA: TGTGCCAGCAGCTTGAGCGTGGCTAACTATGGCTACACCTTC; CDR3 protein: CASSLSVANYGYTF
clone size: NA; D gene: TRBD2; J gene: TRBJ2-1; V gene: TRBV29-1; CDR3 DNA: TGCAGTGCGAAGCGGGGGGGCTCCGCTGAGCAGTTCTTC; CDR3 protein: CSAKRGGSAEQFF
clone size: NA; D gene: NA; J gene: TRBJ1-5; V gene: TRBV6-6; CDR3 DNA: TGTGCCAGCAGTTACAACGGGCTCCGCAATCAGCCCCAGCATTTT; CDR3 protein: CASSYNGLRNQPQHF
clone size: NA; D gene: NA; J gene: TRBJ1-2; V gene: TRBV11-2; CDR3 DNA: TGTGCCAGCAGCTTATATGACTATGGCTACACCTTC; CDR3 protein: CASSLYDYGYTF
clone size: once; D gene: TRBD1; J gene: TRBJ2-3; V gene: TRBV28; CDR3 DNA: TGTGCCAGCAGTTTTAACGACAGGGGGGCACTCACAGATACGCAGTATTTT; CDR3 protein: CASSFNDRGALTDTQYF
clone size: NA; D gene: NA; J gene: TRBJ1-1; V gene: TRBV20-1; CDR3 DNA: TGTTCACAGGAAGAGAACACTGAAGCTTTCTTT; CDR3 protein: CSQEENTEAFF
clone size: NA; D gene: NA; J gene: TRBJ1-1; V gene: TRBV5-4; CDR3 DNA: TGTGCCAGCAGCAAACCCGAGGGTTCGAACACTGAAGCTTTCTTT; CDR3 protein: CASSKPEGSNTEAFF
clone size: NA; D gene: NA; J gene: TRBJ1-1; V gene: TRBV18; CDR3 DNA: TGTGCCAGCTCACCGGGCCGGACAGCATTAAAAGAGGGAGCTTTCTTT; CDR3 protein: CASSPGRTALKEGAFF
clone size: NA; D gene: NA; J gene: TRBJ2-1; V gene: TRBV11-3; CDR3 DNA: TGTGCCAGCAGCTTAGATTCGGCCTCTAACAATGAGCAGTTCTTC; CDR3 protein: CASSLDSASNNEQFF
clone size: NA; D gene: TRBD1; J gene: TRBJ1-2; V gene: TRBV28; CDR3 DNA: TGTGCCAGCAGTTTAGCAGGGGGCTATGGCTACACCTTC; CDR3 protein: CASSLAGGYGYTF
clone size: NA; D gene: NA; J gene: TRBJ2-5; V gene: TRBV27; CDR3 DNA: TGTGCCAGCAGTTTAGGGTTCCTCCAAGAGACCCAGTACTTC; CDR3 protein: CASSLGFLQETQYF
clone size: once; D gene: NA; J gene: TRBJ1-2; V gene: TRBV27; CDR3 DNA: TGTGCCAGCAGTCTCACAGGGTTTGACTATGGCTACACCTTC; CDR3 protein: CASSLTGFDYGYTF
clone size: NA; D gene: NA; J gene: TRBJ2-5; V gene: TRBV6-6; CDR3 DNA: TGTGCCAGCGCACTAGGGGAGACCCAGTACTTC; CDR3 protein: CASALGETQYF
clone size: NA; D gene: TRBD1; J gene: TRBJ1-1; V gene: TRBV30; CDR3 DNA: TGTGCCTGGAGTGTTCCGGGACAGCTGAACACTGAAGCTTTCTTT; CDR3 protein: CAWSVPGQLNTEAFF
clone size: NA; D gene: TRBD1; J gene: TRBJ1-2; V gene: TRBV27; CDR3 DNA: TGTGCCAGCACCCGAGCGGGACAGGAGTATGGCTACACCTTC; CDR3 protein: CASTRAGQEYGYTF
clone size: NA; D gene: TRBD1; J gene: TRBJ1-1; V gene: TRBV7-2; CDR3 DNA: TGTGCCAGCAGTCGACAGGGGAACACTGAAGCTTTCTTT; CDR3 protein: CASSRQGNTEAFF
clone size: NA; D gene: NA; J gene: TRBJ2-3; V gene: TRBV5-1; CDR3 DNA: TGCGCCAGCAGCTTTGGGCAGTTAAGCACAGATACGCAGTATTTT; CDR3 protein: CASSFGQLSTDTQYF
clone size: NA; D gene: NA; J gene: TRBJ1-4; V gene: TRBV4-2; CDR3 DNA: TGTGCCAGCAGCCAAGTTCTCCAGGCTAATGAAAAACTGTTTTTT; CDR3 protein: CASSQVLQANEKLFF
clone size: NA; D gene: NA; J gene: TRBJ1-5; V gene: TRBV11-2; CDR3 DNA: TGTGCCAGCAGCCCGGACTACTATCAGCCCCAGCATTTT; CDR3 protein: CASSPDYYQPQHF
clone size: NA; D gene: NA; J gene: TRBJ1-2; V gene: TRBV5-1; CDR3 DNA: TGCGCCAGCAGCCCGAGGGACTATGGCTACACCTTC; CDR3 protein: CASSPRDYGYTF
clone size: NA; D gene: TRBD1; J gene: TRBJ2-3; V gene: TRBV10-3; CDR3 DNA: TGTGCCATCAGCCGGGACAGGGATGCAGATACGCAGTATTTT; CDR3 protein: CAISRDRDADTQYF
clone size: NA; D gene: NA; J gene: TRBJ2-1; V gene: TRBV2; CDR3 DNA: TGTGCCAGCAGTATCTCCTCCTACAATGAGCAGTTCTTC; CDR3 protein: CASSISSYNEQFF
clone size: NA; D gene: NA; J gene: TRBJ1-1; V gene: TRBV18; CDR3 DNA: TGTGCCAGCTCACCTGACCAGCGGTGGGGGACTGAAGCTTTCTTT; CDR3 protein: CASSPDQRWGTEAFF
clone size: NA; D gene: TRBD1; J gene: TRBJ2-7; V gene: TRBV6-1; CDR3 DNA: TGTGCCAGCAGACCGACAGGGACCTACGAGCAGTACTTC; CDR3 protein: CASRPTGTYEQYF
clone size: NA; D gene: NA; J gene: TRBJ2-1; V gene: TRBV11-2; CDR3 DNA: TGTGCCAGCAGCGCTCTACTAGGGTTAAATGAGCAGTTCTTC; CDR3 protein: CASSALLGLNEQFF
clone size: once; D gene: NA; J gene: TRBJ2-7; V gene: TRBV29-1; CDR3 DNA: TGCAGCGTTGGGAGAAGCAACTACGAGCAGTACTTC; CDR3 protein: CSVGRSNYEQYF